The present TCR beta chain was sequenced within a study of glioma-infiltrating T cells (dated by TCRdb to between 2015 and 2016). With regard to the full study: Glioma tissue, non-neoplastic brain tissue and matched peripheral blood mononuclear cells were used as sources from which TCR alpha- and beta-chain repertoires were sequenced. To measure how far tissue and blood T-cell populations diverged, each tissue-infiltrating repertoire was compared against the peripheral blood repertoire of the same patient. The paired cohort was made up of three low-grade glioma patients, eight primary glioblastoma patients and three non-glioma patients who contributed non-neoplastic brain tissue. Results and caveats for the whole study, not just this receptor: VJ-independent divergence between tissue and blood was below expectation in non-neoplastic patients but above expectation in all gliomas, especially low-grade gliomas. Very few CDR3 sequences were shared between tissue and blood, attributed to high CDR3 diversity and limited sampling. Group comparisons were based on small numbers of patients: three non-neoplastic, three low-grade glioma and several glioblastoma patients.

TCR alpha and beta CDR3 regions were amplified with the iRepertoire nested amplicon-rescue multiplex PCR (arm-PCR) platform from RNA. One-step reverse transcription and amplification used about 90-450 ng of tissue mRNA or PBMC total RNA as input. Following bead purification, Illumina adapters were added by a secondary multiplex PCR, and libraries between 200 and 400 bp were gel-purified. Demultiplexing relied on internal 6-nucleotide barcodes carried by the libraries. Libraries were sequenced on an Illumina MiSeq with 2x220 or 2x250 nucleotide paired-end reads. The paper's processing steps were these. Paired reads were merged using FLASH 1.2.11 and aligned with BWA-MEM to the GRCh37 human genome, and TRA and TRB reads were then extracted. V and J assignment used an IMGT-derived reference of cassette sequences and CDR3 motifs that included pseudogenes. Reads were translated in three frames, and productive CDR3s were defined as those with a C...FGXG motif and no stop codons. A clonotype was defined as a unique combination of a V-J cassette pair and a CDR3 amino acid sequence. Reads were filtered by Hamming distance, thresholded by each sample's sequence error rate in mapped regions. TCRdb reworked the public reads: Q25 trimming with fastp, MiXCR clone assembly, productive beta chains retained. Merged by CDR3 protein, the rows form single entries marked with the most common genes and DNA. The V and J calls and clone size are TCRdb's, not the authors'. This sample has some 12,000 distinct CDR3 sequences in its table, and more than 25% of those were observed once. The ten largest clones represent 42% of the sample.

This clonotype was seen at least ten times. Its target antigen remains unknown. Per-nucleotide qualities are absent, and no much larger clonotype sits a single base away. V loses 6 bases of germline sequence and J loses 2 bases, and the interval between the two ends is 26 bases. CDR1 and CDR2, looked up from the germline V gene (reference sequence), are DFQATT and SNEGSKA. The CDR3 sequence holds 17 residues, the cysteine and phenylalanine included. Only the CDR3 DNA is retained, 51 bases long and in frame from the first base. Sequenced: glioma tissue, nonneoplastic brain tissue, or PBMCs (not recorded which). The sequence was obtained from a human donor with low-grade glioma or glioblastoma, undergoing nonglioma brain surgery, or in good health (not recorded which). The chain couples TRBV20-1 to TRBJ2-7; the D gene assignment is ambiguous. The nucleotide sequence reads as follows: TGCAGTGCCAGGTCACTCGTAGAATCTTTTTTCCCCTACGAGCAGTACTTC. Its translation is CSARSLVESFFPYEQYF.